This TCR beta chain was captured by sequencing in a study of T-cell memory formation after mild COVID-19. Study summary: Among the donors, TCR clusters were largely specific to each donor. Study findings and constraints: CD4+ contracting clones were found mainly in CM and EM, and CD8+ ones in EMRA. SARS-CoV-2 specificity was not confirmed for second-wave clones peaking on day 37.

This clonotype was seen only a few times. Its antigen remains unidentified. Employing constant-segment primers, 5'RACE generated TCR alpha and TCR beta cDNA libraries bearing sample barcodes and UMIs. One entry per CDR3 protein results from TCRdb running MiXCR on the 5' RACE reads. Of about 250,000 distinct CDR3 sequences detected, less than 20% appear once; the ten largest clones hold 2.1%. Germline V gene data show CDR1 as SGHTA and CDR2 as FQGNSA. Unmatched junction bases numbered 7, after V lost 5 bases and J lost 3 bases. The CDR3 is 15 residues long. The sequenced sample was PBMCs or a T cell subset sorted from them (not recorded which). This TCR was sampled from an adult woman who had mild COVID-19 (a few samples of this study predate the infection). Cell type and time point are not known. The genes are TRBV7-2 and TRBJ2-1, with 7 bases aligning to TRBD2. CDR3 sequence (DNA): TGTGCCAGCAGCCGGGATCCGGGGGGCTACAATGAGCAGTTCTTC. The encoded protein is CASSRDPGGYNEQFF.